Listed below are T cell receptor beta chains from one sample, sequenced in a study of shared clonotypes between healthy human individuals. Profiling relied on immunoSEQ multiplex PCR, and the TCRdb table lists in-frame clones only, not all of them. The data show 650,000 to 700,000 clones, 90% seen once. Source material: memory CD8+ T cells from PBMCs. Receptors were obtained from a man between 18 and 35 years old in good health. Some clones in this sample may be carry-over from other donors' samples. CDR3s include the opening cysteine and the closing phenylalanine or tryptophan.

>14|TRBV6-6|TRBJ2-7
CASTPGFAGYEQYF
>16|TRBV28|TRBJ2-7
CASSLFMSGNGYEQYF
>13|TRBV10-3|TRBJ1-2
CAISETRGSGYTF
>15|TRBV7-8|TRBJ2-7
CASSPYPGTAYEQYF
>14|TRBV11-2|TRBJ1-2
CASSHLEGLYGYTF
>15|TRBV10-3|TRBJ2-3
CASWDAGGITDTQYF
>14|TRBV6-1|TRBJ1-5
CASRRGPLNQPQHF
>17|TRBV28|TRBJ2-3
CASSPWSHRERTDTQYF
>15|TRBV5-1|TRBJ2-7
CASSLGREGWYEQYF
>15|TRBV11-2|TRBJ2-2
CASSDRGPDTGELFF
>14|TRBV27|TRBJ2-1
CATGGLGAYNEQFF
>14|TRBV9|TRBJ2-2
CASSPGSGDGELFF
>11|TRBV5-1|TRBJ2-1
CASRLGNEQFF
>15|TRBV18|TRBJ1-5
CASSPFPPRNQPQHF
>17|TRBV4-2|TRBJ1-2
CASRMNSFGRNLYGYTF
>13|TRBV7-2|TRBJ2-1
CASSPPVFNEQFF
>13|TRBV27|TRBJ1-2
CATRETGGHGYTF
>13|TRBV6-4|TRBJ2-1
CASSLSGYNEQFF
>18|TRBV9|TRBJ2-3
CASSVSSGRADVGDTQYF
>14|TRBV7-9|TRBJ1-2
CASSHGGDNYGYTF
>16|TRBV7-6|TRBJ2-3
CASSLVLGQPTDTQYF
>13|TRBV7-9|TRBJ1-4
CASSSKGGEKLFF
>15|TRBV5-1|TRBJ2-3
CASSLVRLGTDTQYF
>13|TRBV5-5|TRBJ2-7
CASSWGGPYEQYF
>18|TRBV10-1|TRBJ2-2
CASSETGTGGATTGELFF
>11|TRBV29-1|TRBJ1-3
CSVSTGNTIYF
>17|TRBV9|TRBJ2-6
CASSAGPGPAGANVLTF
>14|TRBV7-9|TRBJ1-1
CASSLGSQGAEAFF
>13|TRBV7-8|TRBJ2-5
CASSWGGPETQYF
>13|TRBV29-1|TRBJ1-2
CSVEDLGSWGYTF
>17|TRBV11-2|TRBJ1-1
CASSSGTLLGMNTEAFF
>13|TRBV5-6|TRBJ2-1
CASSLAGAGEQFF
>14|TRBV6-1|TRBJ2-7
CASSPTSGRDEQYF
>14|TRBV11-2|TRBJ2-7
CASSLGTGSYEQYF
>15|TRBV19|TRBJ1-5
CASSILHTTPQPQHF
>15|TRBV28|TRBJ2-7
CASSLTARTSGWQYF
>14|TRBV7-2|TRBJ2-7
CASSLADYSYEQYF
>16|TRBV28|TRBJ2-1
CASSFAELFLDNEQFF
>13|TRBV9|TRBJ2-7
CASSGKSGSEQYF
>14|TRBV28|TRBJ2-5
CASSPRIGGETQYF
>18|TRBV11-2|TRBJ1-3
CASSRTVFHDLSGNTIYF
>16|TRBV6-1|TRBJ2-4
CASSEVREGAKNIQYF
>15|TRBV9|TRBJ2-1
CASSVSSLSGHEQFF
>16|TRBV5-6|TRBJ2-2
CASSSRLAENTGELFF